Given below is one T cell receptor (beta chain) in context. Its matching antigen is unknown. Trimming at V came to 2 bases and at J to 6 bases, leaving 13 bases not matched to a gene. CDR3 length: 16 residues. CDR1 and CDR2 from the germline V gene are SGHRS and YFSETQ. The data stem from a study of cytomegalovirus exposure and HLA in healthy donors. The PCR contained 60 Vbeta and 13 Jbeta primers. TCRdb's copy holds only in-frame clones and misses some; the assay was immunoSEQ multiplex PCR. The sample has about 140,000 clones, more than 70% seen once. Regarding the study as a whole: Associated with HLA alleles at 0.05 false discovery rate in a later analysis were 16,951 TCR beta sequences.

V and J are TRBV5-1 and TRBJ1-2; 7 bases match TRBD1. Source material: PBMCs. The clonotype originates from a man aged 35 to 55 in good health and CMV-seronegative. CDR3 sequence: CASSLMGQPPVDGYTF. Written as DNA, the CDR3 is TGCGCCAGCAGCTTAATGGGACAGCCTCCCGTAGATGGCTACACCTTC.